The T cell receptor beta chain described here comes from a study of T-cell reconstitution after alpha-beta-depleted transplantation in children. For TCRbeta, the library was prepared with unique molecular identifiers. TCRdb itself ran the PCR reads through MiXCR, one entry per CDR3 protein. The table shows about 500,000 distinct CDR3 sequences, with approximately 32% occurring only once. The CDR3 totals 14 residues. Trimming took 9 bases from V and 5 from J; bases not matched to a gene: 1. Germline CDR1 is MNHNS and CDR2 is SASEGT. The source of this sequence is a human donor who donated a stem cell graft to a child with aplastic anemia. The chain employs TRBV6-1 and TRBJ2-2; 15 nucleotides line up with TRBD2. Source: PBMCs from the stem cell graft donor, taken from the stem cell graft. The CDR3 coding sequence is TGTGCCAGGGGGACTAGCGGGAGGACCGGGGAGCTGTTTTTT. Its protein product is CARGTSGRTGELFF.